A single TCR beta chain is shown here with its context. The sample holds a few counts of this clone. The specificity of this receptor is unknown. No base quality information exists; no much larger clone differs at one position. The immunoSEQ Assay, a bias-controlled multiplex PCR, was used to amplify TCRbeta CDR3 regions from genomic DNA. The original methods were these. The number of nucleated cells in each sample was estimated by amplification of reference gene primers within the assay. To quantify the absolute abundance of each unique TCRbeta CDR3 rearrangement, sequence reads were collapsed and filtered. For each sample, productive Simpson clonality was calculated by taking the square root of Simpson's diversity index across productive rearrangements. Imported from immuneACCESS, the table was reduced by TCRdb to in-frame sequences with V and J called. These copies leave out some clones; in studies compared against another copy, an unresolved V gene accounts for under half, and the cause of the remainder is not known. Clonal size and the V and J genes are those of that table, whereas D and trimming came from the DNA. The sample table contains around 180,000 clones; only one count was recorded for about nine tenths of them. Roughly 25% of the sample comes from the top ten.

The data were obtained in a study of blood T cell repertoires in COVID-19 (dated by TCRdb to 2018 to 2021). Study-wide context: Samples covering the acute and convalescent phases of COVID-19 were provided by collaborators in the United States, Italy and Spain. A de-identified subject ID, COVID-19 status, age in years and sex were almost always included in the sample metadata. The repertoires were made available in a free public database intended to serve as a resource for research on the immune response to SARS-CoV-2. Samples came from the ongoing ImmuneRACE study (first 160 participants) plus 1,254 subjects from 6 global collaborators. HLA class I and class II types, where available, came from metadata supplied by the sample provider rather than from assay-based typing. Deeply sampled blood TCRbeta repertoires from subjects exposed to, actively infected with, or recovered from COVID-19 were included in the dataset. The prospective study material was composed of cDNA or gDNA derived from T cells, B-cell-depleted T cells, or PBMCs.

Whole blood was collected in K2EDTA tubes by collaborating institutions according to the institutions' own protocols. For TCRbeta analysis, collaborators shipped samples in one of three forms: frozen whole blood, isolated PBMCs, or DNA extracted from either of those sample types. V is shortened by 7 bases, J by 7 bases, and the region joining them spans 15 bases. CDR1 and CDR2, per the germline V gene, are SGHRS and YFSETQ. From the cysteine up to the phenylalanine, the CDR3 has a length of 13 residues. Only the CDR3 DNA stays, 39 bases, in frame from base 1. Here is what the overall study found, with its caveats: The quantity of clinical and demographic metadata differed by source and by participant and was supplied without curation.

Here the chain combines TRBV5-1 and TRBJ1-3; the D gene cannot be named for sure. The origin of this receptor is a man aged 60 to 69 with acute or convalescent COVID-19. The sequencing sample was made of peripheral blood. The DNA sequence is given as TGCGCCAGCCAGACTGACCTTCGGAACACCATATATTTT. This codes for CASQTDLRNTIYF.